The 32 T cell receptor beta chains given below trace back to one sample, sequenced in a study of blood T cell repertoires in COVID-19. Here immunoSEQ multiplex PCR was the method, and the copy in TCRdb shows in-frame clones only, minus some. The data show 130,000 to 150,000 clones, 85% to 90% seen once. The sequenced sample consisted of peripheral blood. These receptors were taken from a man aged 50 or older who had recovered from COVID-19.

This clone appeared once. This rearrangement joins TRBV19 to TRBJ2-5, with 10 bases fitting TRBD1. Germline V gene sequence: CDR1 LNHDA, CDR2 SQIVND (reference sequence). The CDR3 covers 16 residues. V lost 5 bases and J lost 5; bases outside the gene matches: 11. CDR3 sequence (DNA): TGTGCCAGTAGTGGACTCCGGACAGGGGGTTCCGAGACCCAGTACTTC. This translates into CASSGLRTGGSETQYF.

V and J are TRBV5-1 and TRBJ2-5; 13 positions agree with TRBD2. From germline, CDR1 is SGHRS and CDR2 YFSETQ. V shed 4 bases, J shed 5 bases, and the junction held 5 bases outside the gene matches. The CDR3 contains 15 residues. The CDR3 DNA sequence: TGCGCCAGCAGCCCCGGGACTAGCGGGGCCGAGACCCAGTACTTC. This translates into CASSPGTSGAETQYF. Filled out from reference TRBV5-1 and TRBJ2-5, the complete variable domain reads KAGVTQTPRYLIKTRGQQVTLSCSPISGHRSVSWYQQTPGQGLQFLFEYFSETQRNKGNFPGRFSGRQFSNSRSEMNVSTLELGDSALYLCASSPGTSGAETQYFGPGTRLLVL.

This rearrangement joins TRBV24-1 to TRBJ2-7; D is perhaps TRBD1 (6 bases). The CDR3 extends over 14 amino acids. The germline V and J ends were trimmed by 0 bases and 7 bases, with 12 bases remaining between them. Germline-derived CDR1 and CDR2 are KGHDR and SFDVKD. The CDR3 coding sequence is TGTGCCACCAGTGATTTGACAGGGCCGTTAGAGCAGTACTTC. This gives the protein CATSDLTGPLEQYF.

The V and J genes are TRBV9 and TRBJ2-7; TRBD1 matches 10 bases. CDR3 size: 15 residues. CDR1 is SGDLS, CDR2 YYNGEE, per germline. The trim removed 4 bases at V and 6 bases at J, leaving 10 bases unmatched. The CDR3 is CASSQGTGQGVEQYF. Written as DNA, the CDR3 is TGTGCCAGCAGCCAAGGTACCGGACAGGGGGTCGAGCAGTACTTC.

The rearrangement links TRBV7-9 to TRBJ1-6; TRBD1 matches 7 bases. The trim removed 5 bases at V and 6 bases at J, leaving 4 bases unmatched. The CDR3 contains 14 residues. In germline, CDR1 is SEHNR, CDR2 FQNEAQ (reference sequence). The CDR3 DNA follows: TGTGCCAGCAGCGCGGGACAGATTAATTCACCCCTCCACTTT. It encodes CASSAGQINSPLHF.

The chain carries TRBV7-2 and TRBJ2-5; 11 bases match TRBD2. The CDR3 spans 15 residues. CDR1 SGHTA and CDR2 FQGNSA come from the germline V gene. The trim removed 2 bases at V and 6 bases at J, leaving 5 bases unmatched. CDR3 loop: CASSLNSGGAQTQYF. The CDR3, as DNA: TGTGCCAGCAGCTTAAATAGCGGGGGGGCGCAGACCCAGTACTTC. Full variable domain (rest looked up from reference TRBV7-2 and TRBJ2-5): GAGVSQSPSNKVTEKGKDVELRCDPISGHTALYWYRQSLGQGLEFLIYFQGNSAPDKSGLPSDRFSAERTGGSVSTLTIQRTQQEDSAVYLCASSLNSGGAQTQYFGPGTRLLVL.

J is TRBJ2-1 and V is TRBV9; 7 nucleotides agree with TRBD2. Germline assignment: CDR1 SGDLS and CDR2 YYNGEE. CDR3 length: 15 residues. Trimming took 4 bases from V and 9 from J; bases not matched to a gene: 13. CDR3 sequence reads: CASSPIQASGGEQFF. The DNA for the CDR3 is TGTGCCAGCAGCCCCATACAAGCTAGCGGCGGTGAGCAGTTCTTC.

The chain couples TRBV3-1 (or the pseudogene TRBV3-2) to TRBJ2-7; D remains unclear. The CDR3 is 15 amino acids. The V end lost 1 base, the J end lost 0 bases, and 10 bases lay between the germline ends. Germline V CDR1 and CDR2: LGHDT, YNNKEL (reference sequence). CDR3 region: CASSQGLESSYEQYF. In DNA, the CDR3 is TGTGCCAGCAGCCAAGGTCTTGAGAGCTCCTACGAGCAGTACTTC.

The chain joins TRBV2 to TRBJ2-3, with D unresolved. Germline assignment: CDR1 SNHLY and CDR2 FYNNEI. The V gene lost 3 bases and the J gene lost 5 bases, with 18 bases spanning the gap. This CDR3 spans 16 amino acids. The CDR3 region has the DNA TGTGCCAGCAGTGACGAGTCAGGTTTTGTGGGAGATACGCAGTATTTT. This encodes CASSDESGFVGDTQYF.

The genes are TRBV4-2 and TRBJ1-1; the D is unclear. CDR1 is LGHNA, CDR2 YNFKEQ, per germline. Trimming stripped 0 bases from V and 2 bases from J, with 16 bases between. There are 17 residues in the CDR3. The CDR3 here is CASSQDLLRESNTEAFF. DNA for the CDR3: TGTGCCAGCAGCCAAGATCTTTTGAGGGAGTCAAACACTGAAGCTTTCTTT.

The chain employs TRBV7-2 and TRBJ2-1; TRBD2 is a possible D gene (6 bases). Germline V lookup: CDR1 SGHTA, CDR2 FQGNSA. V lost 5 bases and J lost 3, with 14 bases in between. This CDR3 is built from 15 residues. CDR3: CASSLIGGFYNEQFF. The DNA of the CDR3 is TGTGCCAGCAGCCTCATTGGGGGGTTCTACAATGAGCAGTTCTTC.

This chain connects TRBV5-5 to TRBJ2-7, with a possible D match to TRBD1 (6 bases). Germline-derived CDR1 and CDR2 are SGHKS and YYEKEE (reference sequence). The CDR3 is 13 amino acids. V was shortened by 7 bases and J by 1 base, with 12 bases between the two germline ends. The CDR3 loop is CASRRTESYEQYF. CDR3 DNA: TGTGCCAGCCGCAGGACAGAGTCCTACGAGCAGTACTTC.

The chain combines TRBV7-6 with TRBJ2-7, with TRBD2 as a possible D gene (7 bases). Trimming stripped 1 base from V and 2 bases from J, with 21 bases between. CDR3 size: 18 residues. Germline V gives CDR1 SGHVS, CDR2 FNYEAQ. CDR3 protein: CASSLDVATGGLTYEQYF. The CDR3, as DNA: TGTGCCAGCAGCTTAGATGTTGCAACGGGGGGCCTGACCTACGAGCAGTACTTC. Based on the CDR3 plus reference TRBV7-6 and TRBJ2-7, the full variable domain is GAGVSQSPRYKVTKRGQDVALRCDPISGHVSLYWYRQALGQGPEFLTYFNYEAQQDKSGLPNDRFSAERPEGSISTLTIQRTEQRDSAMYRCASSLDVATGGLTYEQYFGPGTRLTVT.

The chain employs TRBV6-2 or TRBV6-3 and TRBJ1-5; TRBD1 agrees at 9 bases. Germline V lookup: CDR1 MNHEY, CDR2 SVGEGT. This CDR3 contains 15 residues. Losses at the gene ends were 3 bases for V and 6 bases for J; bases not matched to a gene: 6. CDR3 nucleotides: TGTGCCAGCAGTTATTTGAACAGGGGGCCTCAGCCCCAGCATTTT. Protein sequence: CASSYLNRGPQPQHF.

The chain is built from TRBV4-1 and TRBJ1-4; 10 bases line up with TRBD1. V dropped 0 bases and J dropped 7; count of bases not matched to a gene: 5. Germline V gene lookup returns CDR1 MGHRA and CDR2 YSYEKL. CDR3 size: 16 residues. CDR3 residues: CASSQDGDRGREKLFF. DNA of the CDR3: TGCGCCAGCAGCCAAGATGGGGACAGGGGACGTGAAAAACTGTTTTTT.

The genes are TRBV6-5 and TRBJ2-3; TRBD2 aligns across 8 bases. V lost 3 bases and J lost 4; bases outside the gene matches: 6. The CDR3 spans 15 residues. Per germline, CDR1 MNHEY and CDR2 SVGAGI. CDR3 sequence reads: CASSYKRGGADTQYF. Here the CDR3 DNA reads TGTGCCAGCAGTTATAAACGGGGGGGTGCAGATACGCAGTATTTT.

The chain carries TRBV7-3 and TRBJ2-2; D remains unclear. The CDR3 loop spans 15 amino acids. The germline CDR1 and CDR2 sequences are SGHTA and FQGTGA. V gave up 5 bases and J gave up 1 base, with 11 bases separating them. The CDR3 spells CASSPRLGNTGELFF. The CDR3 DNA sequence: TGTGCCAGCAGCCCGCGCCTTGGGAACACCGGGGAGCTGTTTTTT.

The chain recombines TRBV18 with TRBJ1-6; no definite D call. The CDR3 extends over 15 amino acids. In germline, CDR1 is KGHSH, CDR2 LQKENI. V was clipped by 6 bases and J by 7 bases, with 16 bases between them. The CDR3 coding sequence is TGTGCCAGCTCTACCAAGGAGGGTTTCAATTCACCCCTCCACTTT. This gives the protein CASSTKEGFNSPLHF.

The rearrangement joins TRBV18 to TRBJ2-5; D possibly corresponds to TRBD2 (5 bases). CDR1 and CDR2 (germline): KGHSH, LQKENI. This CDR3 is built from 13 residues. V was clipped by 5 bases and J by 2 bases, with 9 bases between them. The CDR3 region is CASSTSGQETQYF. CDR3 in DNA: TGTGCCAGCTCAACTTCGGGACAAGAGACCCAGTACTTC.

DNA of the CDR3: TGTGCCAGCAGCTTGGCCGGGGTTCCCCAGCCCCAGCATTTT. This codes for CASSLAGVPQPQHF. The V gene is TRBV7-2, the J gene TRBJ1-5; D ambiguous. The CDR3 runs to 14 residues. Germline CDR1 SGHTA, CDR2 FQGNSA. Trimming pared 3 bases from V and 7 bases from J, leaving 13 bases between.

The CDR3 spells CASSVGSVGNTIYF. The CDR3 DNA follows: TGTGCCAGCAGCGTAGGGAGCGTCGGAAACACCATATATTTT. V is TRBV9 and J is TRBJ1-3; no definite D call. The V gene lost 0 bases and the J gene lost 4 bases, with 8 bases spanning the gap. CDR1 is SGDLS, CDR2 YYNGEE, per germline. This CDR3 is built from 14 residues.

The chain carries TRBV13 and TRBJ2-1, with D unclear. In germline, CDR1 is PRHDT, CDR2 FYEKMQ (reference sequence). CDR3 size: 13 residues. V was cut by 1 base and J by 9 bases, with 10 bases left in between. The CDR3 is CASSLDNSSEQFF. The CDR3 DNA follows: TGTGCCAGCAGCTTAGATAATAGTAGTGAGCAGTTCTTC.

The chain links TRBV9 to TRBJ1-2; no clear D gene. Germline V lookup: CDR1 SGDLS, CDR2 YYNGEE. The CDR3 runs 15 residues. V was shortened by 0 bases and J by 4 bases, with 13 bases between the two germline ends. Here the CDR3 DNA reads TGTGCCAGCAGCGTAGGTGACGCAACGGGCTATGGCTACACCTTC. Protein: CASSVGDATGYGYTF.

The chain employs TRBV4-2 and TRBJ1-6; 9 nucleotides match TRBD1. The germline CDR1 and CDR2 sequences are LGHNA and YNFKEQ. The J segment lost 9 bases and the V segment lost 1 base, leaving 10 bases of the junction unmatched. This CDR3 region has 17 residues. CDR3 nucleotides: TGTGCCAGCAGCCAAGCATGGTCTGACAGGGGGAGTTCACCCCTCCACTTT. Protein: CASSQAWSDRGSSPLHF.

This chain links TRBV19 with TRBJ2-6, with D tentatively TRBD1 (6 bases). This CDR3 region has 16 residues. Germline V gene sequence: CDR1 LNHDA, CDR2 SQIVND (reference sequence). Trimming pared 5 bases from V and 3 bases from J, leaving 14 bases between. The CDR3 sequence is CASSPTNRVGANVLTF. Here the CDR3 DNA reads TGTGCCAGTAGTCCAACAAACAGGGTTGGGGCCAACGTCCTGACTTTC.

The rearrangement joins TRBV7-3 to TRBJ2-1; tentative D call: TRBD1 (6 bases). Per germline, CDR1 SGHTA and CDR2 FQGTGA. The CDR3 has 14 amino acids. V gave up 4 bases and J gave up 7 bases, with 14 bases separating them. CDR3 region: CASSYQGTQNEQFF. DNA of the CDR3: TGTGCCAGCAGCTACCAAGGGACACAAAATGAGCAGTTCTTC.

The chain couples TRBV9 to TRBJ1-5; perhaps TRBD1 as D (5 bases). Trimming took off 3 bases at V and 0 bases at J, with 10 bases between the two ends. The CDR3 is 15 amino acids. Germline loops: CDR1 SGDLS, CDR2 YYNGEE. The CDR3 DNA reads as TGTGCCAGCAGCGCGGACACGAATAGCAATCAGCCCCAGCATTTT. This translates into CASSADTNSNQPQHF.

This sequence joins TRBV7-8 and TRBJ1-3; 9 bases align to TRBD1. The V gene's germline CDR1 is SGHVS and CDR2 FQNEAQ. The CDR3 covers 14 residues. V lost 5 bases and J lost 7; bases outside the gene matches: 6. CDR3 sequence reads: CASSVNGQGNTIYF. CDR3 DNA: TGTGCCAGCAGCGTAAACGGACAGGGGAACACCATATATTTT.

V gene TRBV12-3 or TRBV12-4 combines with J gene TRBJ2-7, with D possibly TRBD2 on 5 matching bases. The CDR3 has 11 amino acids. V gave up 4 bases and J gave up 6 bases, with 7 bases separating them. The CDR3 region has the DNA TGTGCCAGCAGTTATGGAGGCGAGCAGTACTTC. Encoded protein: CASSYGGEQYF.

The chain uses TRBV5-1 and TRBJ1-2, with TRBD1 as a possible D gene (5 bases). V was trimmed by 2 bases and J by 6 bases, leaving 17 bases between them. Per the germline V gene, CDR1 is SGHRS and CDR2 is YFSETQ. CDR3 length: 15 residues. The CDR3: CASSLESTTVHGYTF. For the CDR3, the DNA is TGCGCCAGCAGCTTAGAATCGACGACAGTCCATGGCTACACCTTC. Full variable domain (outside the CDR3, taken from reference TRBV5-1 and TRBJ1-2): KAGVTQTPRYLIKTRGQQVTLSCSPISGHRSVSWYQQTPGQGLQFLFEYFSETQRNKGNFPGRFSGRQFSNSRSEMNVSTLELGDSALYLCASSLESTTVHGYTFGSGTRLTVV.

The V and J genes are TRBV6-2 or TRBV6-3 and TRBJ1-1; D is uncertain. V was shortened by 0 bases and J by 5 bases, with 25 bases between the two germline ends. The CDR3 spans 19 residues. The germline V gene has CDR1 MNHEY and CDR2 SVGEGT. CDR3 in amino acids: CASSYSRPWTPKLGTEAFF. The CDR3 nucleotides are TGTGCCAGCAGTTACTCCCGGCCTTGGACCCCGAAACTAGGGACTGAAGCTTTCTTT.

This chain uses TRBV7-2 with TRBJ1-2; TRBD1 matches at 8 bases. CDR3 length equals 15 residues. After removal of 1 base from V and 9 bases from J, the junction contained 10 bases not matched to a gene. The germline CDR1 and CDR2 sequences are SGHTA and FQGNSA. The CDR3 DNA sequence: TGTGCCAGCAGCTTAGTCTGGGACAGGCCTACGAGCTACACCTTC. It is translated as CASSLVWDRPTSYTF.